A single T cell receptor (beta chain) is shown here with its context. The same CDR3 is also encoded by other DNA sequences in this sample. V lost 0 bases, J lost 1 base, and 3 bases stayed unmatched. Germline V CDR1 and CDR2: PRHDT, FYEKMQ (reference sequence). The CDR3 covers 15 residues. The sample comes from a study of shared clonotypes between healthy human individuals. In the naive CD8 group, cells lacked CD45RO and were positively selected for CCR7, so terminally differentiated effector memory CD45RA+ cells were left out. Profiled with immunoSEQ multiplex PCR; TCRdb holds only in-frame clones, not every one. The table records just over 2,000,000 clones, just under 95% of them present only once.

This chain links TRBV13 with TRBJ2-7; 7 nucleotides align to TRBD1. The receptor was derived from a man aged 18 to 29 in good health. Sequencing was performed on naive CD8+ T cells sorted from blood. CDR3 loop: CASSLGGTASYEQYF. CDR3 DNA sequence: TGTGCCAGCAGCTTAGGGGGGACAGCTTCCTACGAGCAGTACTTC. The whole variable domain, remainder taken from reference TRBV13 and TRBJ2-7, is AAGVIQSPRHLIKEKRETATLKCYPIPRHDTVYWYQQGPGQDPQFLISFYEKMQSDKGSIPDRFSAQQFSDYHSELNMSSLELGDSALYFCASSLGGTASYEQYFGPGTRLTVT.